Following are 21 T cell receptor beta chains from one sample sequenced in a study of cytomegalovirus exposure and HLA in healthy donors. TCRdb's table, derived via immunoSEQ multiplex PCR, lists solely in-frame clones and lacks some. Among over 60,000 clones listed, 85% to 95% were seen once. The sequenced sample was PBMCs. These receptors were obtained from a man between 18 and 35 years old in good health and CMV-seronegative.

The genes are TRBV2 and TRBJ2-1; 13 nucleotides align to TRBD2. J was trimmed by 7 bases and V by 4 bases; bases with no gene match: 4. Germline V gene lookup returns CDR1 SNHLY and CDR2 FYNNEI. This CDR3 has 15 residues. CDR3 protein: CASSAELAGGNEQFF. The CDR3 coding sequence is TGTGCCAGCAGTGCGGAACTAGCGGGGGGGAATGAGCAGTTCTTC.

The rearrangement uses TRBV28 and TRBJ2-3, with 10 bases aligning to TRBD2. The CDR3 is made up of 14 amino acids. Germline values: CDR1 MDHEN, CDR2 SYDVKM. V shed 8 bases, J shed 3 bases, and the junction held 5 bases outside the gene matches. The CDR3 DNA reads TGTGCCAGCCTATCTAGCGGGGGTACAGATACGCAGTATTTT. This translates into CASLSSGGTDTQYF.

V usage is TRBV7-2 and J usage is TRBJ1-6; 10 positions agree with TRBD1. V lost 5 bases and J lost 7; bases outside the gene matches: 14. CDR1 is SGHTA and CDR2 is FQGNSA in the germline V gene. The CDR3 has 18 residues. This CDR3 reads CASSAGTGVRNHNSPLHF. The DNA for the CDR3 is TGTGCCAGCAGCGCGGGGACAGGGGTCCGCAATCACAATTCACCCCTCCACTTT. The whole variable domain, remainder taken from reference TRBV7-2 and TRBJ1-6, is GAGVSQSPSNKVTEKGKDVELRCDPISGHTALYWYRQSLGQGLEFLIYFQGNSAPDKSGLPSDRFSAERTGGSVSTLTIQRTQQEDSAVYLCASSAGTGVRNHNSPLHFGNGTRLTVT.

The V call is TRBV5-1, the J call TRBJ1-4; D is uncertain. Trimming took off 2 bases at V and 4 bases at J, with 12 bases between the two ends. Per germline, CDR1 SGHRS and CDR2 YFSETQ. The CDR3 is 15 residues long. The CDR3 spells CASSFTARGNEKLFF. The CDR3 coding sequence is TGCGCCAGCAGCTTCACAGCACGGGGTAATGAAAAACTGTTTTTT.

The chain joins TRBV5-4 to TRBJ2-2; TRBD1 matches at 11 bases. V trimming: 4 bases; J trimming: 4 bases; junction bases outside the gene matches: 9. The CDR3 covers 17 residues. Germline CDR1 is SGHNT and CDR2 is YYREEE (reference sequence). CDR3 sequence: CASSPVGQGAVTGELFF. CDR3 DNA sequence: TGTGCCAGCAGCCCCGTAGGACAGGGGGCAGTCACCGGGGAGCTGTTTTTT.

This chain uses TRBV18 with TRBJ1-1; TRBD1 matches 7 bases. J gave up 6 bases and V 3 bases, and 13 bases lay outside the gene matches. From germline, CDR1 is KGHSH and CDR2 LQKENI. CDR3 length equals 16 residues. CDR3 bases: TGTGCCAGCTCACCCTTGGTTAGACAGGGTAGTTCTGAAGCTTTCTTT. The encoded protein is CASSPLVRQGSSEAFF.

The chain combines TRBV18 with TRBJ1-5; D possibly corresponds to TRBD1 (5 bases). Trimming left V 4 bases short and J 5 bases short, with 15 bases between. The CDR3 has 15 amino acids. The germline V gene has CDR1 KGHSH and CDR2 LQKENI. CDR3 coding DNA: TGTGCCAGCTCACTCCTAGACAGTAAGGATCAGCCCCAGCATTTT. Its protein is CASSLLDSKDQPQHF.

This chain joins TRBV7-9 and TRBJ2-5; maybe TRBD2 (6 bases). CDR1 is SEHNR and CDR2 is FQNEAQ in the germline V gene (reference sequence). This CDR3 has 14 amino acids. Trimming removed 5 bases at V and 3 bases at J, with 13 bases between. Written as DNA, the CDR3 is TGTGCCAGCAGCCCGGGGGAGAGGGAAGAGACCCAGTACTTC. Protein sequence: CASSPGEREETQYF.

This clone appeared a single time. The CDR3 nucleotides are TGTGCCAGCACCCCCATCGCGGGGCTAGATACGCAGTATTTT. This encodes CASTPIAGLDTQYF. The chain carries TRBV6-1 and TRBJ2-3; D might be TRBD2 (6 bases). This CDR3 has 14 amino acids. Trimming took off 7 bases at V and 5 bases at J, with 16 bases between the two ends. From germline, CDR1 is MNHNS and CDR2 SASEGT.

CDR3 in amino acids: CAWTGPTYGYTF. CDR3 coding DNA: TGTGCCTGGACGGGTCCTACCTATGGCTACACCTTC. This chain joins TRBV30 and TRBJ1-2; no firm D call. V dropped 4 bases and J dropped 4 bases, with 10 bases sitting between them. The CDR3 length is 12 residues. Germline values: CDR1 GTSNPN, CDR2 SVGIG (reference sequence).

The chain recombines TRBV6-5 with TRBJ1-2; maybe TRBD1 (5 bases). The CDR3 spans 15 residues. Trimming stripped 3 bases from V and 5 bases from J, with 16 bases between. Germline lookup yields CDR1 MNHEY and CDR2 SVGAGI. The CDR3 sequence is CASSYSPGLEYGYTF. CDR3 DNA: TGTGCCAGCAGTTATTCCCCAGGGTTGGAGTATGGCTACACCTTC.

This chain links TRBV30 with TRBJ1-1, with D possibly being TRBD1 (5 bases). CDR3 length: 14 residues. Trimming removed 5 bases at V and 1 base at J, with 14 bases between. The germline gives CDR1 GTSNPN, CDR2 SVGIG (reference sequence). CDR3 protein: CAWEEGASNTEAFF. DNA for the CDR3: TGTGCCTGGGAGGAAGGGGCTTCGAACACTGAAGCTTTCTTT.

V usage is TRBV10-3 and J usage is TRBJ1-1; D call uncertain. Trimming removed 11 bases at V and 1 base at J, with 14 bases between. CDR1 is ENHRY and CDR2 is SYGVKD in the germline V gene. The CDR3 runs to 13 residues. CDR3 protein: CASLLQENTEAFF. The CDR3, as DNA: TGTGCCTCGTTACTTCAAGAGAACACTGAAGCTTTCTTT.

The chain joins TRBV6-5 to TRBJ1-2; TRBD1 agrees at 7 bases. This CDR3 spans 16 amino acids. J gave up 3 bases and V 2 bases, and 9 bases lay outside the gene matches. CDR1 MNHEY and CDR2 SVGAGI come from the germline V gene. The CDR3 sequence: CASSYQRWDSHYGYTF. The CDR3, as DNA: TGTGCCAGCAGTTACCAACGCTGGGACAGCCACTATGGCTACACCTTC.

This chain links TRBV12-5 with TRBJ2-3, with D maybe TRBD2 (6 bases). This CDR3 spans 15 amino acids. Per the germline V gene, CDR1 is LGHNT and CDR2 is FRNRAP. Trimming pared 4 bases from V and 4 bases from J, leaving 15 bases between. The CDR3 bases are TGTGCTAGTGGTTCGACCCGATGGGGGGCAGATACGCAGTATTTT. Residues: CASGSTRWGADTQYF.

V usage is TRBV6-6 and J usage is TRBJ1-1; D remains unclear. Germline V gene data show CDR1 as MNHNY and CDR2 as SVGAGI (reference sequence). V dropped 6 bases and J dropped 6 bases, with 11 bases sitting between them. CDR3 size: 12 residues. In DNA, the CDR3 is TGTGCCAGCAGCCTCGGAGGCCCTGAAGCTTTCTTT. This sequence encodes CASSLGGPEAFF.

The chain couples TRBV10-3 to TRBJ2-1; possibly TRBD1 for D (6 bases). Germline CDR1 and CDR2: ENHRY and SYGVKD. Trimming shortened V by 10 bases and J by 4 bases, and 20 bases separated the two germline ends. There are 15 residues in the CDR3. Written as DNA, the CDR3 is TGTGCCACCCTCCAGGGGACCCTTGGGTACAATGAGCAGTTCTTC. Translation: CATLQGTLGYNEQFF.

This rearrangement joins TRBV28 to TRBJ2-1; the D gene is possibly TRBD2 (6 bases). The CDR3 has 16 residues. CDR1 and CDR2 (germline): MDHEN, SYDVKM. V lost 8 bases and J lost 0, with 17 bases in between. The CDR3 DNA sequence: TGTGCCAGCGAAGGTAGCGGACCGAGCTCCTACAATGAGCAGTTCTTC. Amino acids: CASEGSGPSSYNEQFF.

CDR3 bases: TGTGCCAGTAGCCCGCAGGGGGCGCTTTCTCAGCCCCAGCATTTT. Translated: CASSPQGALSQPQHF. This rearrangement joins TRBV19 to TRBJ1-5; 8 nucleotides agree with TRBD1. Per the germline V gene, CDR1 is LNHDA and CDR2 is SQIVND (reference sequence). The CDR3 covers 15 residues. The trim removed 6 bases at V and 6 bases at J, leaving 10 bases unmatched.

The J gene is TRBJ1-2, the V gene TRBV12-5; tentatively, D is TRBD1 (5 bases). V was clipped by 5 bases and J by 7 bases, with 11 bases between them. The CDR3 is 12 amino acids. Germline V gene sequence: CDR1 LGHNT, CDR2 FRNRAP. CDR3 DNA sequence: TGTGCTAGTGGTCTATCAGGGTTTGGCTACACCTTC. Protein: CASGLSGFGYTF.

J is TRBJ2-3 and V is TRBV7-9, with 7 positions matching TRBD2. V trimming: 0 bases; J trimming: 4 bases; junction bases outside the gene matches: 4. This CDR3 comprises 15 residues. The germline V gene has CDR1 SEHNR and CDR2 FQNEAQ (reference sequence). CDR3 loop: CASSLAGRGADTQYF. DNA for the CDR3: TGTGCCAGCAGCTTAGCAGGTCGGGGGGCAGATACGCAGTATTTT. Full variable domain (remainder filled in from reference TRBV7-9 and TRBJ2-3): DTGVSQNPRHKITKRGQNVTFRCDPISEHNRLYWYRQTLGQGPEFLTYFQNEAQLEKSRLLSDRFSAERPKGSFSTLEIQRTEQGDSAMYLCASSLAGRGADTQYFGPGTRLTVL.